This T cell receptor (beta chain) was documented in a study of PD-1 blockade in classical Hodgkin lymphoma. General observations from the study: Lower baseline TCR diversity marked trial partial responders and progressors. By C4D1, diversity of CD4+ TCRs had risen significantly, whereas that of CD8+ TCRs had not.

Sample time point: cycle 4 day 1 (C4D1), after 5 to 7 weeks of nivolumab. Brentuximab vedotin exposure varied among the patients, all of whom had relapsed after autologous stem cell transplantation. The germline V gene has CDR1 SQVTM and CDR2 ANQGSEA. V lost 7 bases and J lost 0, with 13 bases in between. This CDR3 is built from 14 residues. About this clone itself: The antigen remains unidentified.

Generated by immunoSEQ multiplex PCR, the TCRdb table keeps only in-frame clones and is missing some. The data hold some 96,000 clones, with approximately 94% observed a single time. The gene calls are TRBV29-1 and TRBJ2-1, with D tentatively TRBD2 (6 bases). This specimen was peripheral blood mononuclear cells (PBMCs), taken before the fourth cycle of nivolumab. The sequence was obtained from a human donor with classical Hodgkin lymphoma. The CDR3, as DNA: TGCAGCGCCGGGACTCCGAGCTCCTACAATGAGCAGTTCTTC. This codes for CSAGTPSSYNEQFF.